One and the same sample provided the 9 T cell receptor beta chains below, sequenced in a study of T cell responses to AZD1222 COVID-19 vaccine. Only in-frame clones appear in the TCRdb table, and some are missing; sequencing was by immunoSEQ multiplex PCR. The table includes around 52,000 clones, 75% to 90% detected once. The sequenced sample was peripheral blood, obtained on day 0 of AZD1222 vaccination. The receptor source for this set is an adult in good health.

The gene calls are TRBV28 and TRBJ2-3; either TRBD1 or TRBD2 may fit D (5 bases each). V was shortened by 4 bases and J by 1 base, with 12 bases between the two germline ends. The CDR3 spans 15 residues. Germline CDR1 MDHEN, CDR2 SYDVKM. The CDR3 sequence is CASSSPGRGTDTQYF. The CDR3 nucleotides are TGTGCCAGCAGTTCCCCAGGGAGAGGCACAGATACGCAGTATTTT.

The V and J genes are TRBV7-2 and TRBJ1-3, with TRBD1 matching over 7 bases. J was trimmed by 0 bases and V by 5 bases; bases with no gene match: 7. The CDR3 spans 16 residues. Germline V gene lookup returns CDR1 SGHTA and CDR2 FQGNSA. The DNA of the CDR3 is TGTGCCAGCAGCGTAGGACAGGCGCACTCTGGAAACACCATATATTTT. Translating it yields CASSVGQAHSGNTIYF.

V usage is TRBV30 and J usage is TRBJ1-1; no clear D. The V gene lost 4 bases and the J gene lost 7 bases, with 16 bases spanning the gap. CDR3 length: 13 amino acids. The germline CDR1 and CDR2 sequences are GTSNPN and SVGIG (reference sequence). CDR3 sequence reads: CAWTPLRRGEAFF. The DNA for the CDR3 is TGTGCCTGGACTCCCCTTCGACGGGGTGAAGCTTTCTTT.

J is TRBJ2-3 and V is TRBV12-3 or TRBV12-4; no reliable D call. This CDR3 comprises 12 residues. Trimming cost V 8 bases and J 6 bases, with 12 bases left between them. The CDR3 DNA reads as TGTGCCAGCGCGGACGGCCGGGATACGCAGTATTTT. This translates into CASADGRDTQYF.

This sequence joins TRBV4-3 and TRBJ2-7, with no clear D. The germline V gene has CDR1 LGHNA and CDR2 YSLEER. This CDR3 spans 22 amino acids. Deletions cut 4 bases from V and 1 base from J, with 35 bases between. DNA of the CDR3: TGCGCCAGCAGCCTCCCGACCTGGGCTGGTCGAAGGAGTGGTTTTGCTTCCTACGAGCAGTACTTC. Translation gives CASSLPTWAGRRSGFASYEQYF.

The V and J genes are TRBV4-1 and TRBJ1-2; D unclear. Looked up from germline, CDR1 is MGHRA and CDR2 is YSYEKL. The length of the CDR3 is 13 residues. V was trimmed by 1 base and J by 4 bases, leaving 7 bases between them. This CDR3 reads CASSQGESYGYTF. Written as DNA, the CDR3 is TGCGCCAGCAGCCAAGGGGAATCCTATGGCTACACCTTC.

Points on this clone: One end of the junction does not line up with germline, which may come from a read error. The rearrangement uses TRBV27 and TRBJ1-2, with D unclear. The germline CDR1 and CDR2 sequences are MNHEY and SMNVEV (reference sequence). The CDR3 is 13 amino acids. CDR3 DNA sequence: TGTGCCAGCAGTCTATCGAGGAACTATGGCTACACCTTC. Its translation: CASSLSRNYGYTF.

The chain joins TRBV18 to TRBJ2-1; D is possibly TRBD1 or TRBD2 (5 bases each). CDR1 KGHSH and CDR2 LQKENI come from the germline V gene. The CDR3 is 15 residues long. The V end was cut by 5 bases, the J end by 5 bases, with 16 bases between. The CDR3 loop is CASSYGDGTDNEQFF. The CDR3 DNA follows: TGTGCCAGCTCATATGGGGACGGAACGGACAATGAGCAGTTCTTC.

The genes are TRBV30 and TRBJ1-2; D uncertain. With 0 bases removed from V and 4 bases from J, the gap between germline ends came to 12 bases. Germline values: CDR1 GTSNPN, CDR2 SVGIG (reference sequence). This CDR3 is 14 amino acids long. The CDR3, as DNA: TGTGCCTGGAGTGTAACGTCAGTGGGCTATGGCTACACCTTC. It yields the protein CAWSVTSVGYGYTF.